This TCR beta chain was found in a study of cytomegalovirus exposure and HLA in healthy donors. Study results and caveats: Immune exposure information available was restricted to CMV serostatus. In a later analysis, V- and J-gene trimming of beta chains associated with a DCLRE1C missense variant, replicated independently. A later analysis found common viral pathogens apparently linked to several of the most significant clusters.

Primers: 60 Vbeta forward and 13 Jbeta reverse. Measured with immunoSEQ multiplex PCR; TCRdb has only the in-frame clones, and not every one. The data contain about 190,000 clones, 75% to 85% of them seen just once; the ten biggest clones take up 11% to 15%. Healthy donors of bone marrow made up the group. This clone was counted between two and nine times. The antigen remains undetermined. The TCR was taken from a woman aged 25 to 45 in good health and CMV-seropositive. What was sequenced was PBMCs.

In DNA, the CDR3 is TGTGCCAGTAGACTAGCGGGAGGTCTGAATGAGCAGTTCTTC. Amino acids: CASRLAGGLNEQFF. The chain links TRBV6-5 to TRBJ2-1, with 13 bases lining up with TRBD2. Germline V CDR1 and CDR2: MNHEY, SVGAGI. The CDR3 loop spans 14 amino acids. The V gene end was trimmed by 9 bases and the J gene end by 7 bases; junction bases not matched to a gene: 6.